The 20 T cell receptor beta chains below were found in one sample sequenced in a study of monozygotic twins with cystic fibrosis. Repertoires were generated with immunoSEQ multiplex PCR, while TCRdb's copy carries only in-frame clones and drops some. The repertoire consists of around 30,000 clones, with 70% to 90% occurring once and the leading ten covering about 0.96%. Material: blood. These receptors all stem from a girl aged 2 to 10 with cystic fibrosis.

The chain has TRBV29-1 and TRBJ2-1; D is ambiguous. From germline, CDR1 is SQVTM and CDR2 ANQGSEA. Trimming removed 6 bases from V and 2 bases from J, with 11 bases in between. This CDR3 comprises 13 residues. CDR3 region: CSVPPGPYNEQFF. In DNA, the CDR3 is TGCAGCGTACCACCCGGGCCCTACAATGAGCAGTTCTTC.

The genes are TRBV7-6 and TRBJ2-2; 10 bases fit TRBD2. The CDR3 totals 15 residues. The junction had 1 base not matched to a gene; V was cut back by 4 bases and J by 2 bases. CDR1 and CDR2 (germline): SGHVS, FNYEAQ. CDR3 in amino acids: CASSSSGGNTGELFF. CDR3 DNA: TGTGCCAGCAGCTCTAGCGGGGGTAACACCGGGGAGCTGTTTTTT.

There are a few counts of this clone. This rearrangement joins TRBV30 to TRBJ1-2; perhaps TRBD1 as D (6 bases). Germline CDR1 GTSNPN, CDR2 SVGIG (reference sequence). Trimming pared 2 bases from V and 7 bases from J, leaving 14 bases between. The CDR3 has 13 residues. The CDR3: CAWSQGGASGYTF. The CDR3 coding sequence is TGTGCCTGGAGTCAAGGGGGGGCGTCTGGCTACACCTTC.

The chain has TRBV7-2 and TRBJ1-1; D may be TRBD1 (6 bases). Germline values: CDR1 SGHTA, CDR2 FQGNSA. The V end lost 1 base, the J end lost 2 bases, and 14 bases lay between the germline ends. The CDR3 has 16 residues. In DNA, the CDR3 is TGTGCCAGCAGCTTAGGGGTACCCAGGGGAAACACTGAAGCTTTCTTT. The encoded protein is CASSLGVPRGNTEAFF.

CDR3 protein: CASSQGETQYF. The CDR3 DNA is TGTGCCAGCAGTCAGGGTGAGACCCAGTACTTC. The rearrangement links TRBV11-3 to TRBJ2-5, with D perhaps matching TRBD1 (5 bases). The V end lost 6 bases, the J end lost 5 bases, and 7 bases lay between the germline ends. CDR3 length equals 11 residues. Germline CDR1 reads SGHNT; CDR2 reads YENEEA.

V usage is TRBV19 and J usage is TRBJ2-2; D is undetermined. Germline V gene data show CDR1 as LNHDA and CDR2 as SQIVND (reference sequence). The V end was cut by 3 bases, the J end by 14 bases, with 13 bases between. The CDR3 is made up of 12 amino acids. The DNA for the CDR3 is TGTGCCAGTAGTATCACTAAGGGCCCCCTGTTTTTT. Translation: CASSITKGPLFF.

The CDR3 DNA follows: TGTGCCAGCACCACGGGGTCAGTTAATTCACCCCTCCACTTT. Its protein product is CASTTGSVNSPLHF. The chain couples TRBV6-6 to TRBJ1-6; D ambiguous. The germline gives CDR1 MNHNY, CDR2 SVGAGI (reference sequence). The CDR3 totals 14 residues. With 7 bases removed from V and 6 bases from J, the gap between germline ends came to 13 bases.

CDR3 amino acids: CASSLMSAAWGAEQYF. The CDR3 DNA is TGTGCCAGCAGTTTAATGAGTGCAGCGTGGGGTGCCGAGCAGTACTTC. J is TRBJ2-7 and V is TRBV27; D remains ambiguous. Between the trimmed V and J ends, which lost 2 bases and 6 bases, there was a span of 20 bases. The germline V gene has CDR1 MNHEY and CDR2 SMNVEV (reference sequence). The CDR3 covers 16 residues.

The chain carries TRBV19 and TRBJ1-2, with 7 bases fitting TRBD1. The V and J ends lost 9 bases and 4 bases, in that order; junction bases with no gene match: 14. The CDR3 consists of 15 residues. The germline CDR1 and CDR2 sequences are LNHDA and SQIVND (reference sequence). CDR3 in amino acids: CASRVDLGQLYGYTF. CDR3 bases: TGTGCCAGCCGAGTGGACCTGGGACAGCTCTATGGCTACACCTTC.

The V call is TRBV5-1, the J call TRBJ2-5; D is possibly TRBD2 (6 bases). The V gene's germline CDR1 is SGHRS and CDR2 YFSETQ. The V and J ends lost 0 bases and 2 bases respectively, with 8 bases between them. The CDR3 loop spans 14 amino acids. In DNA, the CDR3 is TGCGCCAGCAGCTTGGGGCTAGCGCAAGAGACCCAGTACTTC. It encodes CASSLGLAQETQYF.

V is TRBV19 and J is TRBJ2-7, with TRBD1 as a possible D gene (5 bases). The CDR3 spans 15 residues. Germline V gene data show CDR1 as LNHDA and CDR2 as SQIVND (reference sequence). V lost 4 bases and J lost 4, with 17 bases in between. The CDR3 coding sequence is TGTGCCAGTAGTAAGTCTGACAGCGACGGGTACGAGCAGTACTTC. Translating gives CASSKSDSDGYEQYF. Complete variable domain (other parts from reference TRBV19 and TRBJ2-7): DGGITQSPKYLFRKEGQNVTLSCEQNLNHDAMYWYRQDPGQGLRLIYYSQIVNDFQKGDIAEGYSVSREKKESFPLTVTSAQKNPTAFYLCASSKSDSDGYEQYFGPGTRLTVT.

The chain couples TRBV9 to TRBJ2-2; D unclear. Germline V CDR1 and CDR2: SGDLS, YYNGEE. The CDR3 loop spans 13 amino acids. The V end lost 0 bases, the J end lost 6 bases, and 6 bases lay between the germline ends. The CDR3 coding sequence is TGTGCCAGCAGCGTAGGCGGCGCCGGGGAGCTGTTTTTT. Its protein is CASSVGGAGELFF.

This clone was detected a few times. The chain uses TRBV29-1 and TRBJ1-1; possible D gene TRBD1, 5 bases. The CDR3 contains 13 residues. The ends were cut back, 7 bases at V and 0 bases at J, with 12 bases in the middle. The germline CDR1 and CDR2 sequences are SQVTM and ANQGSEA. The CDR3 region has the DNA TGCAGCGCCGGGACGGTCATGAACACTGAAGCTTTCTTT. The encoded protein is CSAGTVMNTEAFF.

This clone was seen just once. The V call is TRBV5-1, the J call TRBJ1-1; tentatively, D is TRBD1 (5 bases). V lost 4 bases, J lost 4 bases, and 14 bases lay in between. The CDR3 loop spans 14 amino acids. Germline values: CDR1 SGHRS, CDR2 YFSETQ. The DNA of the CDR3 is TGCGCCAGCAGCGGCAGCCTGGGGCCCACTGAAGCTTTCTTT. Translation gives CASSGSLGPTEAFF.

This chain joins TRBV5-1 and TRBJ1-3; 7 bases match TRBD1. Per the germline V gene, CDR1 is SGHRS and CDR2 is YFSETQ. V gave up 0 bases and J gave up 4 bases; unmatched junction bases: 1. There are 14 residues in the CDR3. CDR3 sequence (DNA): TGCGCCAGCAGCTTGGGGGACAGCGGAAACACCATATATTTT. This sequence encodes CASSLGDSGNTIYF.

V is TRBV2 and J is TRBJ1-5, with D unresolved. CDR1 and CDR2 (germline): SNHLY, FYNNEI. The CDR3 covers 12 residues. V was cut by 6 bases and J by 0 bases, with 3 bases left in between. The CDR3 region has the DNA TGTGCCAGCAGAGATAGCAATCAGCCCCAGCATTTT. Residues: CASRDSNQPQHF.

This clone appeared once. V and J are TRBV15 and TRBJ2-5; no reliable D call. The length of the CDR3 is 13 residues. V lost 1 base and J 3 bases, leaving 6 bases between the germline ends. The germline V gene has CDR1 LNHNV and CDR2 YYDKDF (reference sequence). For the CDR3, the DNA is TGTGCCACCAGCAGAGGGGGAAAAGAGACCCAGTACTTC. It encodes CATSRGGKETQYF.

The rearrangement joins TRBV5-5 to TRBJ2-2; no reliable D call. The CDR3 contains 13 residues. The V end lost 1 base, the J end lost 7 bases, and 8 bases lay between the germline ends. From germline, CDR1 is SGHKS and CDR2 YYEKEE (reference sequence). The CDR3 reads CASSLSSNGELFF. The CDR3 region has the DNA TGTGCCAGCAGCTTGTCTAGTAACGGGGAGCTGTTTTTT.

The rearrangement joins TRBV19 to TRBJ1-2; 12 bases match TRBD1. This CDR3 spans 18 amino acids. Germline loops: CDR1 LNHDA, CDR2 SQIVND (reference sequence). J lost 4 bases, V lost 4 bases, and 13 bases had no gene match. The CDR3 sequence is CASSKAGGQGAQTYGYTF. In nucleotides, the CDR3 is TGTGCCAGTAGTAAGGCTGGGGGACAGGGGGCGCAAACCTATGGCTACACCTTC. Full variable domain (rest looked up from reference TRBV19 and TRBJ1-2): DGGITQSPKYLFRKEGQNVTLSCEQNLNHDAMYWYRQDPGQGLRLIYYSQIVNDFQKGDIAEGYSVSREKKESFPLTVTSAQKNPTAFYLCASSKAGGQGAQTYGYTFGSGTRLTVV.

V usage is TRBV2 and J usage is TRBJ1-2; 12 bases line up with TRBD1. This CDR3 contains 15 residues. V lost 6 bases and J lost 4; bases outside the gene matches: 6. The germline CDR1 and CDR2 sequences are SNHLY and FYNNEI. The DNA for the CDR3 is TGTGCCAGCAGGGGGGACAGGGGGCTATCCTATGGCTACACCTTC. Translation gives CASRGDRGLSYGYTF. Based on the CDR3 plus reference TRBV2 and TRBJ1-2, the full variable domain is EPEVTQTPSHQVTQMGQEVILRCVPISNHLYFYWYRQILGQKVEFLVSFYNNEISEKSEIFDDQFSVERPDGSNFTLKIRSTKLEDSAMYFCASRGDRGLSYGYTFGSGTRLTVV.